The present T cell receptor beta chain was sequenced within a study of graft-versus-host responses after intestinal transplantation. Study in general: Isolated intestinal, liver-intestinal, or multivisceral transplants had been given to the recipients. Tacrolimus plus steroids were given to all recipients for 3 to 4 years, preceded by anti-thymocyte globulin induction.

On this clone itself: Its antigen remains unidentified.

Germline V gives CDR1 SNHLY, CDR2 FYNNEI. V lost 1 base, J lost 3 bases, and 2 bases stayed unmatched. The CDR3 loop spans 14 amino acids. Profiling relied on immunoSEQ multiplex PCR, and the TCRdb table lists in-frame clones only, not all of them. The data hold tens of thousands of clones, with about 90% observed a single time. Overall study findings and caveats: Early after transplant, HvG declines were associated with peak levels of circulating GvH clones. GvH clonotypes were identified within recipient marrow, with a subset emerging first in ileum or blood.

The sequencing used PBMCs, collected around 330 days after intestinal transplant. This sequence was found in a human patient who received an intestinal transplant, so some T cells may come from the graft donor. This chain connects TRBV2 to TRBJ2-7; 8 positions match TRBD1. The CDR3 spells CASSEETGGYEQYF. The DNA for the CDR3 is TGTGCCAGCAGTGAAGAAACAGGGGGCTACGAGCAGTACTTC.